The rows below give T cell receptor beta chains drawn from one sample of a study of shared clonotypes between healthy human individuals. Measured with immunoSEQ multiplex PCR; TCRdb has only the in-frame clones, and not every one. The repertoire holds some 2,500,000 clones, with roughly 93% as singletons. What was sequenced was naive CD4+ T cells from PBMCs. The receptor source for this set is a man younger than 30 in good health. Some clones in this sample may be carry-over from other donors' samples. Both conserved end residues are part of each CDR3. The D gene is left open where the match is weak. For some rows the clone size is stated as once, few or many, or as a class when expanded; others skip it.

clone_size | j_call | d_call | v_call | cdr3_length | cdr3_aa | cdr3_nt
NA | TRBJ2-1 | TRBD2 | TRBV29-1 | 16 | CSVESLWAGGSNEQFF | TGCAGCGTTGAGTCCCTTTGGGCGGGAGGTTCCAATGAGCAGTTCTTC
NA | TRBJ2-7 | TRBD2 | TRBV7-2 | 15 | CASSSLAGASYEQYF | TGTGCCAGCAGCTCCCTAGCGGGAGCCTCCTACGAGCAGTACTTC
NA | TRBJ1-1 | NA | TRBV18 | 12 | CASSPRDSLAFF | TGTGCCAGCTCACCGCGAGACAGTCTGGCTTTCTTT
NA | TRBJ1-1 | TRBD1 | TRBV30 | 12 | CAWSGTGDNAFF | TGTGCCTGGAGTGGGACAGGGGATAACGCTTTCTTT
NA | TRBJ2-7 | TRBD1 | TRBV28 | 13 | CATRSGGRYEQYF | TGTGCCACCAGATCAGGGGGACGTTACGAGCAGTACTTC
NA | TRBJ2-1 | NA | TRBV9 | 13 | CASSDDPYNEQFF | TGTGCCAGCAGCGATGACCCTTACAATGAGCAGTTCTTC
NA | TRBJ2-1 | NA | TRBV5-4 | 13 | CASRVAAGNEQFF | TGTGCCAGCAGAGTAGCGGCAGGCAATGAGCAGTTCTTC
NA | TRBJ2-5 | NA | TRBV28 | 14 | CASRDIHPGETQYF | TGTGCCAGCCGGGACATTCACCCGGGGGAGACCCAGTACTTC
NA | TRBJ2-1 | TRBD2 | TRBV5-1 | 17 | CASSLDSSGRPQHEQFF | TGCGCCAGCAGCCTGGATAGCAGCGGGAGGCCCCAGCATGAGCAGTTCTTC
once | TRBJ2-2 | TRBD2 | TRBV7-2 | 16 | CASSMQAGGNTGELFF | TGTGCCAGCAGCATGCAAGCGGGAGGGAACACCGGGGAGCTGTTTTTT
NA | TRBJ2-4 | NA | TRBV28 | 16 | CASSVPRRGAKNIQYF | TGTGCCAGCAGTGTACCCAGGAGGGGGGCCAAAAACATTCAGTACTTC
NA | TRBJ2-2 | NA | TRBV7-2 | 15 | CASSPVLRDTGELFF | TGTGCCAGCAGCCCCGTCCTTAGGGATACCGGGGAGCTGTTTTTT
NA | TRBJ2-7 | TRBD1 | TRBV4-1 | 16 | CASSQVTVRGTNEQYF | TGCGCCAGCAGCCAAGTTACTGTCAGGGGGACAAACGAGCAGTACTTC
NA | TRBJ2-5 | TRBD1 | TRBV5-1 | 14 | CASSPGTEGETQYF | TGCGCCAGCAGCCCTGGGACAGAGGGGGAGACCCAGTACTTC
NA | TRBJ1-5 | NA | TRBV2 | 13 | CASSEEANQPQHF | TGTGCCAGCAGTGAAGAAGCCAATCAGCCCCAGCATTTT
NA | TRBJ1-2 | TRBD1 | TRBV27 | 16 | CASSLRWTGLGERYTF | TGTGCCAGCAGTCTACGATGGACAGGACTTGGGGAGCGCTACACCTTC
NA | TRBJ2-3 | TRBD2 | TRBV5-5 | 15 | CASSFIAGAGDTQYF | TGTGCCAGCAGCTTTATAGCGGGAGCGGGCGATACGCAGTATTTT
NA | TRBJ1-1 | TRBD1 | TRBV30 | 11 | CAWSVRGDSRF | TGTGCCTGGAGTGTACGGGGGGACAGCCGCTTT
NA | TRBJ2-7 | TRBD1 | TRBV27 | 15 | CASSKGQGDGYEQYF | TGTGCCAGCAGTAAAGGACAGGGGGACGGCTACGAGCAGTACTTC
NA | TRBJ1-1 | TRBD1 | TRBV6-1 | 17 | CASSESRGWHMNTEAFF | TGTGCCAGCAGTGAATCCAGGGGGTGGCATATGAACACTGAAGCTTTCTTT
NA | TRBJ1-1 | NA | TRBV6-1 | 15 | CASSLVAGWDTEAFF | TGTGCCAGCAGTTTAGTCGCCGGATGGGACACTGAAGCTTTCTTT
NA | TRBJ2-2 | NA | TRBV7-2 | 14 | CASSLGRNTGELFF | TGTGCCAGCAGCTTAGGGCGAAACACCGGGGAGCTGTTTTTT
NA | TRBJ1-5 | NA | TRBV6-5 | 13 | CASSSQRNQPQHF | TGTGCCAGCAGTTCCCAACGCAATCAGCCCCAGCATTTT
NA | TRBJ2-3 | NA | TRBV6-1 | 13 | CASSVRVTDTQYF | TGTGCCAGCAGTGTCAGGGTCACAGATACGCAGTATTTT
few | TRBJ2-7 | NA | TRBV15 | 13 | CATSRDGAYEQYF | TGTGCCACCAGTAGGGACGGCGCCTACGAGCAGTACTTC
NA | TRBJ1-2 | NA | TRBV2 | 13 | CASSSMASNGYTF | TGTGCCAGCAGTTCCATGGCCTCGAATGGCTACACCTTC
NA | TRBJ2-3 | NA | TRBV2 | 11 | CASRLADTQYF | TGTGCCTCTCGACTTGCAGATACGCAGTATTTT
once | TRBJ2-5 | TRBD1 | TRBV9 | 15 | CASSAGQGQRGTQYF | TGTGCCAGCAGCGCGGGACAGGGACAAAGGGGGACCCAGTACTTC
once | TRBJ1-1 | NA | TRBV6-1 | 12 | CASSEVDTEAFF | TGTGCCAGCAGTGAAGTAGACACTGAAGCTTTCTTT
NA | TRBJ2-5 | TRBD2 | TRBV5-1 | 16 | CASSFGTSGNQETQYF | TGCGCCAGCAGCTTTGGGACTAGCGGCAACCAAGAGACCCAGTACTTC
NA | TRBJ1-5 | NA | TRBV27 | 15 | CASSLGGIGNQPQHF | TGTGCCAGCAGTTTAGGGGGCATAGGCAATCAGCCCCAGCATTTT
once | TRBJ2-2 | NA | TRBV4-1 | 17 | CASSPTLRATNTGELFF | TGCGCCAGCAGCCCCACACTAAGGGCCACGAACACCGGGGAGCTGTTTTTT
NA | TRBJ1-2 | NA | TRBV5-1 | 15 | CASSLAQSGSGGYTF | TGCGCCAGCAGCTTGGCCCAGTCCGGGTCGGGTGGCTACACCTTC
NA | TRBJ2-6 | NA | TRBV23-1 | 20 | CASSGSQLRKQQSRANVLTF | TGCGCCAGCAGTGGATCTCAGCTACGCAAGCAACAAAGTCGGGCCAACGTCCTGACTTTC
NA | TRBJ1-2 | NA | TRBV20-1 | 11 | CSGTQGGGYTF | TGCAGTGGGACACAGGGTGGCGGCTACACCTTC
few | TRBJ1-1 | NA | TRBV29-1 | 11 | CSVSGTYAAFF | TGCAGCGTCTCTGGGACCTATGCAGCTTTCTTT
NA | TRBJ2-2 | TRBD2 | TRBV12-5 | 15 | CASGQLATNTGELFF | TGTGCTAGTGGCCAACTAGCGACCAACACCGGGGAGCTGTTTTTT